This entry describes one TCR beta chain. The record originates from a study of cytomegalovirus exposure and HLA in healthy donors. A multiplex PCR was run with 60 Vbeta primers and 13 Jbeta primers. Profiled with immunoSEQ multiplex PCR; TCRdb holds only in-frame clones, not every one. The profile shows roughly 200,000 clones, 79% of them singletons. This TCR came from a girl aged 10 to 17 in good health and CMV-seropositive. Sequencing used PBMCs.

CDR3 DNA sequence: TGTGCCTGGAGTCGTCCTGGCGGCACCATATATTTT. The encoded protein is CAWSRPGGTIYF. The rearrangement uses TRBV30 and TRBJ1-3; D ambiguous. Germline CDR1 reads GTSNPN; CDR2 reads SVGIG (reference sequence). Trimming removed 2 bases from V and 9 bases from J, with 11 bases in between. The CDR3 covers 12 residues.